This T cell receptor beta chain comes out of a study of shared clonotypes between healthy human individuals. Study results and caveats: Sharing across four donors was highest in naive CD4 (around 5%) and lowest in memory CD8 (roughly 0.4%).

Per sorted-subset replicate PCR, input was 150 to 250 ng DNA, representing some 30,000 T cell genomes. Here immunoSEQ multiplex PCR was the method, and the copy in TCRdb shows in-frame clones only, minus some. The profile shows about 710,000 clones, about 80% of them singletons. Comment on this clone: What it recognizes is unknown.

V lost 6 bases, J lost 2 bases, and 10 bases lay in between. Germline loops: CDR1 MDHEN, CDR2 SYDVKM. The CDR3 contains 13 residues. The sequenced sample was memory CD4+ T cells sorted from blood. Subset in this sample: CD45RA-negative fraction. The chain combines TRBV28 with TRBJ1-2, with D unclear. This receptor was obtained from a woman in her thirties in good health. The DNA of the CDR3 is TGTGCCAGCAGACTTCCAGGAAACTATGGCTACACCTTC. This sequence encodes CASRLPGNYGYTF.